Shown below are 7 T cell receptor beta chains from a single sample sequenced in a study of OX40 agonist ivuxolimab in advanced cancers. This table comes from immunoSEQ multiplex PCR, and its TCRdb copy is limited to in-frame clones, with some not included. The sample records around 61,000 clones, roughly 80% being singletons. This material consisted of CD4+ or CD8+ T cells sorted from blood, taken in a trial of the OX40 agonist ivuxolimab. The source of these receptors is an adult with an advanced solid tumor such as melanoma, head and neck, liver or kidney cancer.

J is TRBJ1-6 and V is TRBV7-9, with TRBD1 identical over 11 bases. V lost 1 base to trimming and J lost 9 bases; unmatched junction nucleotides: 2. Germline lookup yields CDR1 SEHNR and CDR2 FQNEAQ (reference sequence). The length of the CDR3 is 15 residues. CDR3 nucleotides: TGTGCCAGCAGCTTAGGGGGACAGGGGGTTTCACCCCTCCACTTT. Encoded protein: CASSLGGQGVSPLHF.

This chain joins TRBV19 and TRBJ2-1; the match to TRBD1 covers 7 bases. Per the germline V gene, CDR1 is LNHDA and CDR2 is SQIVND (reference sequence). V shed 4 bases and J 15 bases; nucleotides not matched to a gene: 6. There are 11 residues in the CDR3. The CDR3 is CASSRQGWSFF. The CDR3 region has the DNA TGTGCCAGTAGTAGACAGGGATGGTCGTTCTTC.

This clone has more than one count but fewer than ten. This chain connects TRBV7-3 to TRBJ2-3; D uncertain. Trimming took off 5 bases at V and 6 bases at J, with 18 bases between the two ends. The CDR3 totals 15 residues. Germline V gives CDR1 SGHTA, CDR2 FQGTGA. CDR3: CASSPGPAPPDTQYF. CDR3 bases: TGTGCCAGCAGCCCCGGACCCGCCCCCCCCGATACGCAGTATTTT. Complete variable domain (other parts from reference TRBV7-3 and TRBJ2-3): GAGVSQTPSNKVTEKGKYVELRCDPISGHTALYWYRQSLGQGPEFLIYFQGTGAADDSGLPNDRFFAVRPEGSVSTLKIQRTERGDSAVYLCASSPGPAPPDTQYFGPGTRLTVL.

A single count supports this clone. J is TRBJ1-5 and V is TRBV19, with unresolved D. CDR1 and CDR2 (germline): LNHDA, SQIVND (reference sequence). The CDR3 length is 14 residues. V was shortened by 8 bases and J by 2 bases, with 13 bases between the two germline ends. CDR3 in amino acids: CASWSTEGNQPQHF. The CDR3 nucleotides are TGTGCCAGTTGGAGTACAGAGGGCAATCAGCCCCAGCATTTT. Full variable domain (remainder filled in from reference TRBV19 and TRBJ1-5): DGGITQSPKYLFRKEGQNVTLSCEQNLNHDAMYWYRQDPGQGLRLIYYSQIVNDFQKGDIAEGYSVSREKKESFPLTVTSAQKNPTAFYLCASWSTEGNQPQHFGDGTRLSIL.

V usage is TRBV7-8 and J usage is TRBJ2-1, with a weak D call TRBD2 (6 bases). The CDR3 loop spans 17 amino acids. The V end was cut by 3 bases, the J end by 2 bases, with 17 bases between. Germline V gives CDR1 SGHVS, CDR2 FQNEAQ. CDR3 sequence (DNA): TGTGCCAGCAGCTTCATTGGGGGGACTCAGGCCTACAATGAGCAGTTCTTC. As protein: CASSFIGGTQAYNEQFF.

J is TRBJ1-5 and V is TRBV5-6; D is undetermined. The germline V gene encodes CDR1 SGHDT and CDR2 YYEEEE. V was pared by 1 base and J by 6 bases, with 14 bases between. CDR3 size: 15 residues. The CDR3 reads CASSLRHAWGQPQHF. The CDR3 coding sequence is TGTGCCAGCAGCTTGAGACACGCCTGGGGTCAGCCCCAGCATTTT.

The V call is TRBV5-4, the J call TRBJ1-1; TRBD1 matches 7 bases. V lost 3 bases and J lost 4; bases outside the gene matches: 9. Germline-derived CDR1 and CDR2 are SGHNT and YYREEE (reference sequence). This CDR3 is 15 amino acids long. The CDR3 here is CASSSATGWGTEAFF. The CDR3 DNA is TGTGCCAGCAGCTCGGCGACAGGGTGGGGCACTGAAGCTTTCTTT. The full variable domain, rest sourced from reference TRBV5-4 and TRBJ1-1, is ETGVTQSPTHLIKTRGQQVTLRCSSQSGHNTVSWYQQALGQGPQFIFQYYREEENGRGNFPPRFSGLQFPNYSSELNVNALELDDSALYLCASSSATGWGTEAFFGQGTRLTVV.